This TCR beta chain was found in a study of cytomegalovirus exposure and HLA in healthy donors. V was shortened by 5 bases and J by 0 bases, with 16 bases between the two germline ends. Germline V gene lookup returns CDR1 SQVTM and CDR2 ANQGSEA. The CDR3 is 15 amino acids. The PCR ran on 60 Vbeta and 13 Jbeta primers. The method was immunoSEQ multiplex PCR; TCRdb's version includes in-frame clones alone and lacks a portion of them. The repertoire has around 200,000 clones, approximately 78% of them found once; the top ten carry roughly 0.75%. The rearrangement uses TRBV29-1 and TRBJ1-1; possible D gene TRBD1, 5 bases. The source of this sequence is a woman aged 18-29 years in good health and CMV-seronegative. Sequencing was done on a sample of PBMCs. The CDR3 loop reads CSVYFPTVMNTEAFF. DNA for the CDR3: TGCAGCGTTTATTTTCCGACAGTAATGAACACTGAAGCTTTCTTT. The variable domain in full, completed from reference TRBV29-1 and TRBJ1-1, reads SAVISQKPSRDICQRGTSLTIQCQVDSQVTMMFWYRQQPGQSLTLIATANQGSEATYESGFVIDKFPISRPNLTFSTLTVSNMSPEDSSIYLCSVYFPTVMNTEAFFGQGTRLTVV.